The text below deals with one T cell receptor (beta chain). This entry is derived from a study of blood T cell repertoires in COVID-19. Method: immunoSEQ multiplex PCR; TCRdb's copy keeps in-frame clones and lacks some. The table shows 250,000 to 300,000 clones, with about 68% occurring only once. The clonotype originates from an elderly woman with acute or convalescent COVID-19. Source material: peripheral blood.

The CDR3 DNA follows: TGCGCCAGCAGCTCCGAGGGCACCCCTAATGAAAAACTGTTTTTT. It yields the protein CASSSEGTPNEKLFF. This chain joins TRBV5-1 and TRBJ1-4; no reliable D call. The length of the CDR3 is 15 residues. The V gene lost 3 bases and the J gene lost 3 bases, with 12 bases spanning the gap. Germline CDR1 SGHRS, CDR2 YFSETQ.